What follows are 12 T cell receptor beta chains derived from one specimen sequenced in a study of CD8 T cells in ankylosing spondylitis. Via MiXCR, TCRdb re-called the 5' RACE reads, giving one row per CDR3 protein. The table lists under 200,000 distinct CDR3 sequences, around 10% of them singletons, with under 35% in the top ten. Sequencing was done on a sample of blood, either unsorted or a sorted T cell fraction (not recorded which). Receptor source: a male donor with ankylosing spondylitis or in good health (not recorded which).

CDR3 region: CASSPGTSGGAGETQYF. CDR3 coding DNA: TGTGCCAGCAGCCCCGGGACTAGCGGGGGGGCCGGGGAGACCCAGTACTTC. The V gene is TRBV7-2, the J gene TRBJ2-5; 16 bases map to TRBD2. J gave up 5 bases and V 5 bases, and 8 bases lay outside the gene matches. The CDR3 contains 17 residues. Germline CDR1 SGHTA, CDR2 FQGNSA. Full variable domain (missing parts from reference TRBV7-2 and TRBJ2-5): GAGVSQSPSNKVTEKGKDVELRCDPISGHTALYWYRQSLGQGLEFLIYFQGNSAPDKSGLPSDRFSAERTGGSVSTLTIQRTQQEDSAVYLCASSPGTSGGAGETQYFGPGTRLLVL.

Concerning this clonotype: At one of its ends the junction is not consistent with the germline gene, which may arise from a read error. The CDR3 spells CASRFRDRYSDERFF. CDR3 bases: TGTGCCAGCAGGTTCCGGGACAGGTATTCCGATGAGCGGTTCTTC. The chain is built from TRBV12-3 or TRBV12-4 and TRBJ2-1, with TRBD1 matching over 8 bases. The CDR3 spans 15 residues.

With regard to this clonotype: Just one base apart from a much larger clone, this may be a read error. This CDR3 reads CANSLRGDNSPLHF. The CDR3 DNA sequence: TGTGCCAACAGTTTACGGGGGGACAATTCACCCCTCCACTTT. V usage is TRBV27 and J usage is TRBJ1-6; possibly TRBD1 for D (5 bases). This CDR3 spans 14 amino acids. Looked up from germline, CDR1 is MNHEY and CDR2 is SMNVEV (reference sequence).

The J gene is TRBJ1-2, the V gene TRBV3-1, with D perhaps matching TRBD1 (5 bases). The germline gives CDR1 LGHDT, CDR2 YNNKEL (reference sequence). Trimming pared 1 base from V and 1 base from J, leaving 7 bases between. CDR3 length: 14 residues. In nucleotides, the CDR3 is TGTGCCAGCAGCCAAGGCAGGGTTAACTATGGCTACACCTTC. Amino acids: CASSQGRVNYGYTF.

The sample holds many counts of this clonotype. The V gene is TRBV5-1, the J gene TRBJ2-1; D call uncertain. CDR1 is SGHRS and CDR2 is YFSETQ in the germline V gene. Trimming pared 0 bases from V and 9 bases from J, leaving 7 bases between. The CDR3 sequence is 12 residues long. This CDR3 reads CASSLDLGEQFF. DNA for the CDR3: TGCGCCAGCAGCTTGGACCTGGGTGAGCAGTTCTTC. Looking up the rest from reference TRBV5-1 and TRBJ2-1 gives the full variable domain: KAGVTQTPRYLIKTRGQQVTLSCSPISGHRSVSWYQQTPGQGLQFLFEYFSETQRNKGNFPGRFSGRQFSNSRSEMNVSTLELGDSALYLCASSLDLGEQFFGPGTRLTVL.

This chain links TRBV7-2 with TRBJ2-7, with 9 bases fitting TRBD2. The ends lost 2 bases at V and 2 bases at J; junction bases unmatched: 7. The germline V gene encodes CDR1 SGHTA and CDR2 FQGNSA. The length of the CDR3 is 16 residues. CDR3 in amino acids: CASSLSGLARPYEQYF. The CDR3 DNA follows: TGTGCCAGCAGCTTATCAGGACTAGCGCGTCCCTACGAGCAGTACTTC.

This clonotype was picked up many times. This sequence joins TRBV12-3 or TRBV12-4 and TRBJ2-5; no clear D. Between the trimmed V and J ends, which lost 1 base and 5 bases, there was a span of 11 bases. The CDR3 length is 14 residues. This CDR3 reads CASSLGTTRETQYF. The CDR3 nucleotides read TGTGCCAGCAGTTTAGGGACCACCAGGGAGACCCAGTACTTC.

This rearrangement joins TRBV29-1 to TRBJ2-1; the D is unclear. This CDR3 has 14 residues. Germline V CDR1 and CDR2: SQVTM, ANQGSEA. CDR3: CSLSNGMGYNEQFF. The CDR3 region has the DNA TGCAGTTTGTCGAATGGGATGGGGTACAATGAGCAGTTCTTC.

The sample holds many counts of this clonotype. This chain links TRBV15 with TRBJ2-3; weak D call: TRBD2 (6 bases). The CDR3 has 15 amino acids. The germline V gene has CDR1 LNHNV and CDR2 YYDKDF (reference sequence). Trimming removed 0 bases at V and 2 bases at J, with 9 bases between. The CDR3 sequence: CATSRDEDYTDTQYF. The CDR3 nucleotides are TGTGCCACCAGCAGAGATGAGGACTACACAGATACGCAGTATTTT.

A note on this clonotype: This may stem from a read error, because a much larger clone lies one nucleotide away. The chain has TRBV29-1 and TRBJ2-5; TRBD1 matches 12 bases. The CDR3 has 14 residues. CDR1 and CDR2 from the germline V gene are SQVTM and ANQGSEA. The CDR3 protein is CSVEPGQGAETQHF. In DNA, the CDR3 is TGCAGCGTCGAACCGGGACAGGGGGCCGAGACCCAGCACTTC.

This clonotype was picked up many times. The chain joins TRBV29-1 to TRBJ1-2; possible D gene TRBD1, 5 bases. V was pared by 6 bases and J by 3 bases, with 11 bases between. The CDR3 is made up of 12 amino acids. Germline values: CDR1 SQVTM, CDR2 ANQGSEA. CDR3 in amino acids: CSVLRGDYGYTF. The CDR3 bases are TGCAGCGTACTTCGGGGGGACTATGGCTACACCTTC.

The chain uses TRBV19 and TRBJ2-2; D unclear. Germline V gene data show CDR1 as LNHDA and CDR2 as SQIVND (reference sequence). This CDR3 has 13 residues. Trimming stripped 5 bases from V and 7 bases from J, with 11 bases between. CDR3 DNA: TGTGCCAGTAGTGCCCTTGGTGGCGGGGAGCTGTTTTTT. Translated: CASSALGGGELFF.